Shown below are 26 T cell receptor beta chains from a single sample sequenced in a study of shared clonotypes between healthy human individuals. Naive CD8 cells lacked CD45RO, underwent positive selection for CCR7 and left out terminally differentiated effector memory CD45RA+ cells. The repertoire was sequenced with immunoSEQ multiplex PCR; TCRdb's copy has only in-frame clones and lacks some. The data hold about 2 million clones, with about 94% observed a single time. Sequenced sample: naive CD8+ T cells sorted from blood. These TCRs come from a man between 18 and 35 years old in good health.

V gene TRBV6-6 combines with J gene TRBJ1-2, with D uncertain. The CDR3 covers 14 residues. Looked up from germline, CDR1 is MNHNY and CDR2 is SVGAGI (reference sequence). V was trimmed by 2 bases and J by 0 bases, leaving 7 bases between them. Here the CDR3 reads CASSYPDSNYGYTF. The CDR3 nucleotides are TGTGCCAGCAGTTACCCCGACTCTAACTATGGCTACACCTTC.

This clone showed up just once. Given a much more abundant clone one base away, this may be a read error. The same CDR3 can be traced to other DNA sequences in this sample. The CDR3, as DNA: TGTGCCAGCAGCCCACCCGGGGAGCTGTTTTTT. Its translation is CASSPPGELFF. V is TRBV11-2 and J is TRBJ2-2; D gene uncertain. The V gene's germline CDR1 is SGHAT and CDR2 FQNNGV. V was pared by 5 bases and J by 6 bases, with 4 bases between. The CDR3 covers 11 residues.

The rearrangement uses TRBV27 and TRBJ1-2; maybe TRBD1 (5 bases). The germline V gene has CDR1 MNHEY and CDR2 SMNVEV (reference sequence). The V gene lost 4 bases and the J gene lost 8 bases, with 14 bases spanning the gap. The CDR3 totals 13 residues. CDR3 DNA sequence: TGTGCCAGCAGTTCCTCCTCAGGGATCGGCTACACCTTC. Its protein product is CASSSSSGIGYTF.

This clone has only one observation. The chain couples TRBV18 to TRBJ2-7, with TRBD2 matching 12 bases. From germline, CDR1 is KGHSH and CDR2 LQKENI. V lost 4 bases and J lost 6; bases outside the gene matches: 13. The CDR3 has 17 residues. CDR3 sequence: CASSLHPGASGRGEQYF. In nucleotides, the CDR3 is TGTGCCAGCTCACTACACCCCGGGGCTAGCGGGAGGGGCGAGCAGTACTTC.

As concerns this clone: Additional DNA sequences in this sample encode the identical CDR3. The chain links TRBV19 to TRBJ2-7; a weak D match, TRBD1 (5 bases). Trimming stripped 3 bases from V and 2 bases from J, with 8 bases between. There are 13 residues in the CDR3. Germline lookup yields CDR1 LNHDA and CDR2 SQIVND (reference sequence). CDR3 protein: CASSMGLTYEQYF. As DNA, the CDR3 is TGTGCCAGTAGTATGGGGCTTACCTACGAGCAGTACTTC.

The genes are TRBV5-4 and TRBJ1-2; unclear D gene. In germline, CDR1 is SGHNT, CDR2 YYREEE (reference sequence). The CDR3 runs to 14 residues. V was clipped by 1 base and J by 0 bases, with 7 bases between them. The CDR3 bases are TGTGCCAGCAGCTTGCAAGGAACTAACTATGGCTACACCTTC. Translated: CASSLQGTNYGYTF.

This clone was detected only once. Sequence at one end of the junction differs from germline and may be a read error. V usage is TRBV29-1 and J usage is TRBJ2-7, with 10 bases identical to TRBD1. Germline assignment: CDR1 SQVTM and CDR2 ANQGSEA. This CDR3 has 17 residues. CDR3 bases: TGCAGCGAGTCAGGACAGGGGGTGTCCCCGTCCTCCTACAAGCAGTACTTC. Residues: CSESGQGVSPSSYKQYF.

V gene TRBV6-5 combines with J gene TRBJ1-1, with D possibly being TRBD1 (5 bases). CDR3 length: 15 amino acids. V was cut by 9 bases and J by 0 bases, with 17 bases left in between. The germline gives CDR1 MNHEY, CDR2 SVGAGI. This chain's CDR3 is CASSGRGWLNTEAFF. The CDR3 DNA is TGTGCCAGTTCGGGGCGGGGCTGGCTGAACACTGAAGCTTTCTTT.

V gene TRBV29-1 combines with J gene TRBJ2-2; tentatively, D is TRBD2 (6 bases). The CDR3 contains 14 residues. The germline V gene encodes CDR1 SQVTM and CDR2 ANQGSEA. Trimming cost V 7 bases and J 6 bases, with 18 bases left between them. CDR3 sequence (DNA): TGCAGCGCCCGACGGCCGGGGGAGGCCGGGGAGCTGTTTTTT. It specifies CSARRPGEAGELFF.

The chain employs TRBV9 and TRBJ2-7; possible D gene TRBD2, 5 bases. The CDR3 extends over 18 amino acids. Germline values: CDR1 SGDLS, CDR2 YYNGEE. V dropped 0 bases and J dropped 6 bases, with 25 bases sitting between them. The CDR3 is CASSVDEFGSGEFGEQYF. Written as DNA, the CDR3 is TGTGCCAGCAGCGTAGATGAGTTTGGGAGCGGAGAATTCGGCGAGCAGTACTTC. Filled out from reference TRBV9 and TRBJ2-7, the complete variable domain reads DSGVTQTPKHLITATGQRVTLRCSPRSGDLSVYWYQQSLDQGLQFLIQYYNGEERAKGNILERFSAQQFPDLHSELNLSSLELGDSALYFCASSVDEFGSGEFGEQYFGPGTRLTVT.

This clone was counted once. This chain joins TRBV20-1 and TRBJ2-7; 7 bases are a match to TRBD1. Germline CDR1 and CDR2: DFQATT and SNEGSKA (reference sequence). V gave up 3 bases and J gave up 6 bases; unmatched junction bases: 2. The length of the CDR3 is 11 residues. Here the CDR3 reads CSARAGGEQYF. The CDR3, as DNA: TGCAGTGCTAGGGCAGGGGGCGAGCAGTACTTC.

The chain employs TRBV4-1 and TRBJ2-1; 8 nucleotides match TRBD2. The CDR3 is made up of 14 amino acids. Germline V gene sequence: CDR1 MGHRA, CDR2 YSYEKL. V trimming: 1 base; J trimming: 10 bases; junction bases outside the gene matches: 6. CDR3 in amino acids: CASSQGAGGDEQFF. The CDR3 nucleotides read TGCGCCAGCAGCCAAGGGGCGGGAGGTGACGAGCAGTTCTTC.

V gene TRBV4-1 combines with J gene TRBJ1-5; D call uncertain. The CDR3 is 16 amino acids. CDR1 is MGHRA, CDR2 YSYEKL, per germline. V was shortened by 4 bases and J by 3 bases, with 16 bases between the two germline ends. The CDR3 is CASSPLAWLANQPQHF. In DNA form, the CDR3 reads TGCGCCAGCAGCCCCCTAGCCTGGCTCGCCAATCAGCCCCAGCATTTT.

This clone came up once. This chain joins TRBV19 and TRBJ1-5; the D is unclear. The V and J ends lost 6 bases and 7 bases respectively, with 10 bases between them. The CDR3 runs 12 residues. Germline V lookup: CDR1 LNHDA, CDR2 SQIVND (reference sequence). The CDR3 loop reads CASRDTNQPQHF. The CDR3 DNA follows: TGTGCCAGTAGAGACACGAACCAGCCCCAGCATTTT.

The chain employs TRBV27 and TRBJ2-7; 8 bases are shared with TRBD1. V lost 3 bases and J lost 4; bases outside the gene matches: 17. Germline V lookup: CDR1 MNHEY, CDR2 SMNVEV (reference sequence). This CDR3 has 18 residues. The CDR3 DNA is TGTGCCAGCAGTTTTCTGACCCCCTCCGGGACAGGTGTATACGAGCAGTACTTC. Translating it yields CASSFLTPSGTGVYEQYF.

This sequence joins TRBV7-8 and TRBJ2-7; no clear D. The CDR3 sequence is 14 residues long. Germline assignment: CDR1 SGHVS and CDR2 FQNEAQ. Trimming took 1 base from V and 3 from J, leaving 10 bases between them. CDR3 amino acids: CASSLVYGDYEQYF. CDR3 coding DNA: TGTGCCAGCAGCTTAGTGTACGGCGACTACGAGCAGTACTTC.

The V and J genes are TRBV4-3 and TRBJ2-2; 14 bases agree with TRBD2. Germline-derived CDR1 and CDR2 are LGHNA and YSLEER. This CDR3 has 18 residues. With V trimmed by 0 bases and J by 8 bases, 8 bases remained unmatched. The DNA for the CDR3 is TGCGCCAGCAGCCAAGACCCGGGACTAGCGGGAGAGAGGGGGGAGCTGTTTTTT. Translated, it gives CASSQDPGLAGERGELFF.

The count of this clone is one. The V call is TRBV14, the J call TRBJ2-5, with D maybe TRBD2 (6 bases). The CDR3 contains 14 residues. CDR1 and CDR2 from the germline V gene are SGHDN and FVKESK. Between the trimmed V and J ends, which lost 5 bases and 0 bases, there was a span of 10 bases. The CDR3 coding sequence is TGTGCCAGCAGCGTCCGGGGGTACCAAGAGACCCAGTACTTC. Residues: CASSVRGYQETQYF.

This chain joins TRBV21-1 and TRBJ2-3. TRBV21-1 is classified as a pseudogene. This CDR3 comprises 14 residues. CDR3 loop: CASSFWTGEDTQYF. The CDR3, as DNA: TGTGCCAGCAGCTTCTGGACGGGCGAGGATACGCAGTATTTT.

This chain links TRBV11-1 with TRBJ2-3, with a possible D match to TRBD1 (6 bases). Trimming took 2 bases from V and 0 from J, leaving 9 bases between them. Germline-derived CDR1 and CDR2 are SGHAT and FQDESV (reference sequence). The CDR3 is 15 residues long. DNA for the CDR3: TGTGCCAGCAGCTTACCGGACAGTAGCACAGATACGCAGTATTTT. It is translated as CASSLPDSSTDTQYF.

J is TRBJ2-5 and V is TRBV29-1; D possibly corresponds to TRBD2 (7 bases). In germline, CDR1 is SQVTM, CDR2 ANQGSEA. Trimming took off 5 bases at V and 4 bases at J, with 20 bases between the two ends. The CDR3 is 15 residues long. As DNA, the CDR3 is TGCAGCGTTCAGGGGAGGGGTGGGGAAGGAGAGACCCAGTACTTC. Protein product: CSVQGRGGEGETQYF. Full variable domain (outside the CDR3, taken from reference TRBV29-1 and TRBJ2-5): SAVISQKPSRDICQRGTSLTIQCQVDSQVTMMFWYRQQPGQSLTLIATANQGSEATYESGFVIDKFPISRPNLTFSTLTVSNMSPEDSSIYLCSVQGRGGEGETQYFGPGTRLLVL.

V and J are TRBV30 and TRBJ2-1; D remains unclear. Germline lookup yields CDR1 GTSNPN and CDR2 SVGIG (reference sequence). This CDR3 spans 11 amino acids. V was shortened by 0 bases and J by 10 bases, with 7 bases between the two germline ends. CDR3 protein: CAWSVVEEQFF. In DNA, the CDR3 is TGTGCCTGGAGTGTAGTAGAAGAGCAGTTCTTC. The whole variable domain, remainder taken from reference TRBV30 and TRBJ2-1, is SQTIHQWPATLVQPVGSPLSLECTVEGTSNPNLYWYRQAAGRGLQLLFYSVGIGQISSEVPQNLSASRPQDRQFILSSKKLLLSDSGFYLCAWSVVEEQFFGPGTRLTVL.

The genes are TRBV11-2 and TRBJ2-7; TRBD1 is a possible D gene (7 bases). The CDR3 is 15 amino acids. V was pared by 5 bases and J by 2 bases, with 16 bases between. Germline lookup yields CDR1 SGHAT and CDR2 FQNNGV. The CDR3 nucleotides are TGTGCCAGCAGCCCCGGGGGCGACAGGGCCTACGAGCAGTACTTC. Encoded protein: CASSPGGDRAYEQYF.

V usage is TRBV27 and J usage is TRBJ2-7; 7 bases line up with TRBD1. Germline loops: CDR1 MNHEY, CDR2 SMNVEV (reference sequence). This CDR3 is built from 17 residues. The ends lost 6 bases at V and 3 bases at J; junction bases unmatched: 17. Here the CDR3 DNA reads TGTGCCAGCAGCCTTGACCGACAGGGACATTCCAACTACGAGCAGTACTTC. Translated: CASSLDRQGHSNYEQYF.

The chain has TRBV27 and TRBJ2-7, with TRBD1 matching over 7 bases. Germline values: CDR1 MNHEY, CDR2 SMNVEV (reference sequence). This CDR3 comprises 14 residues. V lost 2 bases to trimming and J lost 4 bases; unmatched junction nucleotides: 5. CDR3: CASSLKTGWYEQYF. In DNA, the CDR3 is TGTGCCAGCAGTTTAAAGACAGGGTGGTACGAGCAGTACTTC.

The CDR3 DNA reads as TGCGCCAGCAGCTTGACTAGCGGGAGCCGGAGCACCGGGGAGCTGTTTTTT. Translated, it gives CASSLTSGSRSTGELFF. This chain joins TRBV10-2 and TRBJ2-2, with 12 bases that match TRBD2. Germline CDR1 is WSHSY and CDR2 is SAAADI. The length of the CDR3 is 17 residues. V shed 6 bases and J 4 bases; nucleotides not matched to a gene: 9.